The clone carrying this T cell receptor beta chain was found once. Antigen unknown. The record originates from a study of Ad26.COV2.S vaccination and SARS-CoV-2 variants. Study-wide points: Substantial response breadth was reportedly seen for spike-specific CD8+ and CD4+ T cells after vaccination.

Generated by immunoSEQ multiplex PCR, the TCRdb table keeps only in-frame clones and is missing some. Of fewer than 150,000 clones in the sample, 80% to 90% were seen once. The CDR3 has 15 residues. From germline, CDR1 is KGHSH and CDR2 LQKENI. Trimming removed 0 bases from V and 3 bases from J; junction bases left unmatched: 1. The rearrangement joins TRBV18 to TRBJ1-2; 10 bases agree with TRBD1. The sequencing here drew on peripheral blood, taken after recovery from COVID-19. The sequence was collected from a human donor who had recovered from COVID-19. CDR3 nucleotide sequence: TGTGCCAGCTCACCACCGGGGACAGGGGACTATGGCTACACCTTC. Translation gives CASSPPGTGDYGYTF.